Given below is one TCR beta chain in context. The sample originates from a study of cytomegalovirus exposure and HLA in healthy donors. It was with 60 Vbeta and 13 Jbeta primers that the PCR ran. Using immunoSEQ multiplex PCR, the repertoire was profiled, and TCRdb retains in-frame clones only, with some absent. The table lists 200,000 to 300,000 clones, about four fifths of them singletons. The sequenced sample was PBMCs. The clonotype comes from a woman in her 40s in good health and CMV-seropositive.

CDR3 sequence reads: CASSVVDREASPLHF. CDR3 nucleotide sequence: TGTGCCAGCAGCGTAGTGGACAGGGAGGCGTCACCCCTCCACTTT. This rearrangement joins TRBV9 to TRBJ1-6; 8 nucleotides agree with TRBD1. The trim removed 0 bases at V and 10 bases at J, leaving 6 bases unmatched. Per germline, CDR1 SGDLS and CDR2 YYNGEE. The CDR3 has 15 residues. Looking up the rest from reference TRBV9 and TRBJ1-6 gives the full variable domain: DSGVTQTPKHLITATGQRVTLRCSPRSGDLSVYWYQQSLDQGLQFLIQYYNGEERAKGNILERFSAQQFPDLHSELNLSSLELGDSALYFCASSVVDREASPLHFGNGTRLTVT.